This paragraph reports one T cell receptor (beta chain). This clonotype was counted at least ten times. The specificity of this receptor is unknown. No base quality information exists; no much larger clone differs at one position. Lymph node samples were obtained from the axillary draining lymph nodes of breast cancer patients. The germline V gene encodes CDR1 SGDLS and CDR2 YYNGEE. V lost 2 bases and J lost 1 base; the stretch between them is 12 bases long. Including the terminal cysteine and phenylalanine, the CDR3 comprises 16 residues. Only CDR3 DNA is held: 48 bases, read in frame from base 1. Sequencing was performed on an Illumina HiSeq 2000. TCR beta chain libraries were generated through multiplex PCR amplification. The amplified TCR beta chain products were analyzed by high-throughput sequencing. TCRdb reprocessing: public reads trimmed at Q25 with fastp, clones called with MiXCR, in-frame beta chains kept. Rows are combined by CDR3 protein, so each entry shows the most common genes and DNA. For this sample the table gives about 120,000 distinct CDR3 sequences, of which nearly 20% were detected only once. The ten largest clones represent over 3% of the sample.

This specimen belongs to a study of breast tumors, draining lymph nodes, adjacent tissues listed by TCRdb under 2016. Regarding the research as a whole: TCR beta repertoires were compared across tumor, adjacent nontumor tissue and axillary lymph nodes obtained from breast cancer patients. In human breast cancer, the study set out to evaluate how tumor, surrounding tissue and draining lymph node repertoires relate to one another and whether T cells may move between these sites.

What the study reported, not specific to this receptor: The data were considered consistent with most tumor T cells being derived from the lymph node and subsequently expanding within tumor tissue. Tumor T-cell repertoires showed less diversity than lymph node repertoires and more diversity than nontumor tissue repertoires, and tumor T-cell repertoires showed preferential V and J gene usage. The similarity between tumor and nontumor tissue repertoires was significantly greater in luminal-like breast cancer than in basal-like breast cancer. The conclusion that tumor T cells originate in lymph nodes was presented as consistent with a hypothesis rather than as directly demonstrated.

The sequencing input was axillary lymph node tissue. The V and J segments used are TRBV9 and TRBJ2-2; the D element could tentatively be TRBD1 or TRBD2, as 7 bases agree for each. The sequence was collected from a female donor with breast cancer. Some clones in this sample may be carry-over from other donors' samples. The CDR3 protein is CASSVSRGGNTGELFF. The base sequence is TGTGCCAGCAGCGTCTCCAGGGGGGGGAACACCGGGGAGCTGTTTTTT.